This TCR beta chain was recovered during a study of blood T cell repertoires in COVID-19. The data were produced by immunoSEQ multiplex PCR, yet TCRdb's version contains in-frame clones alone and is incomplete. The sample yields roughly 250,000 clones, 88% seen once. The clonotype comes from a woman in her twenties or thirties with acute or convalescent COVID-19. Sample: peripheral blood.

Written as DNA, the CDR3 is TGCGCCAGCAGCCAACGCAGGGGTGGAAACACCATATATTTT. This codes for CASSQRRGGNTIYF. The gene calls are TRBV4-3 and TRBJ1-3; a weak D match, TRBD1 (6 bases). V lost 2 bases to trimming and J lost 3 bases, with 8 bases between them. This CDR3 has 14 residues. Germline-derived CDR1 and CDR2 are LGHNA and YSLEER.